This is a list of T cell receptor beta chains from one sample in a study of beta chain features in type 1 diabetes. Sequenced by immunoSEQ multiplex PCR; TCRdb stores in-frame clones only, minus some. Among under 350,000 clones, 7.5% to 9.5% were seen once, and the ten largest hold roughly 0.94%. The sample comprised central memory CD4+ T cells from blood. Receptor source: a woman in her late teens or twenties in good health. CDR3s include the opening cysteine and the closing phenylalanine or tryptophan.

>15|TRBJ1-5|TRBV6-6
CASSPGQPSQSPQHF
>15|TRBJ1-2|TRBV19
CASTLRTGANYGYTF
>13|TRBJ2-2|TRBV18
CASSPRSTGELFF
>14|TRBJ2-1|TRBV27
CASRGTSGNNEQFF
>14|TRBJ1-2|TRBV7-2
CASSRPRQAGGYTF
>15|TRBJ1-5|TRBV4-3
CASSQDPGFNQPQHF
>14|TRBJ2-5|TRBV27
CASSFRGGQETQYF
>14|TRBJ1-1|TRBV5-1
CASSRTRVDTEAFF
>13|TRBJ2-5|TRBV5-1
CASSGTGAETQYF
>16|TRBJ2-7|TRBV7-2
CASSLVASGKLHEQYF
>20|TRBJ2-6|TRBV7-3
CASSLTGRTSGRSGANVLTF
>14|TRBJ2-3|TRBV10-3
CAISESKGTDTQYF
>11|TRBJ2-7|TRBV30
CASRTGVEQYF
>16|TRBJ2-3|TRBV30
CAWRRGLAGGTNTQYF
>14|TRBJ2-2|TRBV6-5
CASSQRTYTGELFF
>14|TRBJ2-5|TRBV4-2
CASSQATGVGTQYF